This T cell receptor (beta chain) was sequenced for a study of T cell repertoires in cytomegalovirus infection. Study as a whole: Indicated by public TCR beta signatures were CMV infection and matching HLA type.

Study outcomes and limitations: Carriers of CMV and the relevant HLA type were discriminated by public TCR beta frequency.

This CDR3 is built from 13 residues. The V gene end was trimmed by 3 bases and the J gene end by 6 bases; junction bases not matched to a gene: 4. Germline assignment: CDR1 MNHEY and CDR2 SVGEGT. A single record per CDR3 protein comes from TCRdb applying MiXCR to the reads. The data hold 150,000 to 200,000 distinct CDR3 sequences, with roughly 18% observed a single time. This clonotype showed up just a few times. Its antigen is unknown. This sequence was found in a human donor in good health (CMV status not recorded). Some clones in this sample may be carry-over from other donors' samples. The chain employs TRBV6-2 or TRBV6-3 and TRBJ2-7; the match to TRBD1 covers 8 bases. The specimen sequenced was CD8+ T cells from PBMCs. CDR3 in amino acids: CASSYPGGVEQYF. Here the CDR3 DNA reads TGTGCCAGCAGTTATCCAGGGGGCGTCGAGCAGTACTTC.